This T cell receptor (beta chain) appears in the sequencing data of a study of shared clonotypes between healthy human individuals. The sample holds one count of this clone. Trimming removed 5 bases from V and 2 bases from J, with 16 bases in between. CDR3 length equals 15 residues. Germline values: CDR1 SGHTA, CDR2 FQGTGA. The data were produced by immunoSEQ multiplex PCR, yet TCRdb's version contains in-frame clones alone and is incomplete. The profile shows roughly 2,500,000 clones, 93% of them singletons. The chain combines TRBV7-3 with TRBJ2-7; D is possibly TRBD1 or TRBD2 (5 bases each). The origin of this receptor is a man aged 18 to 29 in good health. Some clones in this sample may be carry-over from other donors' samples. The specimen was naive CD4+ T cells from PBMCs. Noted subset: CD45RA+ positively selected. In nucleotides, the CDR3 is TGTGCCAGCAGCCCCGGACGGGACCGGGCCTACGAGCAGTACTTC. It translates to CASSPGRDRAYEQYF.